The clone carrying this T cell receptor beta chain was detected only once. Its antigen is unknown. Other DNA sequences in the same sample also yield this CDR3. The CDR3 runs 12 residues. V dropped 5 bases and J dropped 3; count of bases not matched to a gene: 2. Germline-derived CDR1 and CDR2 are SGHRS and YFSETQ. This record belongs to a study of Ad26.COV2.S vaccination and SARS-CoV-2 variants. Study details: Donor was in the COV1001 Ad26.COV2.S trial arm. The vaccine Ad26.COV2.S was put into the muscle once, or twice with 56 days between.

Study results and caveats: It was reported that spike-specific CD8+ and CD4+ T cell responses were substantially broad after vaccination. Quantification of TCR breadth and depth may have yielded underestimates of total T cell responses.

Treatment noted: roughly 19 received Ad26.COV2.S at low or high dose, single or two shots; roughly five received placebo; per-sample allocation not given. Sampling was done on day 63 after the first vaccine or placebo injection. Using immunoSEQ multiplex PCR, the repertoire was profiled, and TCRdb retains in-frame clones only, with some absent. The sample has roughly 240,000 clones; approximately 90% are singletons. Sequencing was performed on peripheral blood, taken in a trial of Ad26.COV2.S vaccine versus placebo. This sequence was found in a person aged 18 to 59 who received the Ad26.COV2.S COVID-19 vaccine or a placebo. This rearrangement joins TRBV5-1 to TRBJ2-7, with TRBD1 matching 7 bases. The CDR3, as DNA: TGCGCCAGCAGTAGGGACAGCTACGAGCAGTACTTC. Translated: CASSRDSYEQYF.